Presented here are 20 T cell receptor beta chains from one specimen sequenced in a study of T cells in Graves' hyperthyroidism and ophthalmopathy. RNA transcripts provided the source from which TCR beta CDR3 regions were amplified. The HTBI primer set was used in a first-round RT-PCR of the TCR CDR3. TCRdb ran MiXCR on the multiplex PCR reads and lists one entry per CDR3 protein. The data contain approximately 520,000 distinct CDR3 sequences, more than 20% of them singletons. The sequencing input was blood. All receptors derive from a man between 18 and 35 years old with Graves' hyperthyroidism.

CDR3 nucleotide sequence: TGTGCCTGGAGTTCTGCTTATAATTCACCCCTCCACTTT. Residues: CAWSSAYNSPLHF. The J gene is TRBJ1-6, the V gene TRBV30; D remains unclear. The CDR3 spans 13 residues. Trimming cost V 2 bases and J 4 bases, with 6 bases left between them. The germline gives CDR1 GTSNPN, CDR2 SVGIG (reference sequence).

This clonotype was observed at least ten times. The chain uses TRBV2 and TRBJ2-7, with D perhaps TRBD1 (6 bases). Looked up from germline, CDR1 is SNHLY and CDR2 is FYNNEI. V was clipped by 8 bases and J by 6 bases, with 11 bases between them. The CDR3 extends over 11 amino acids. The CDR3 loop is CASGNRAEQYF. The CDR3 DNA follows: TGTGCCAGCGGCAACAGGGCCGAGCAGTACTTC.

This clonotype appeared many times. The chain carries TRBV2 and TRBJ1-4, with D possibly TRBD1 on 5 matching bases. The CDR3 totals 13 residues. CDR1 is SNHLY and CDR2 is FYNNEI in the germline V gene. V lost 11 bases and J lost 4, with 14 bases in between. CDR3: CAGGASFNEKLFF. The CDR3 nucleotides read TGTGCCGGCGGGGCCAGCTTTAATGAAAAACTGTTTTTT.

In this sample, this clonotype turned up many times. The chain joins TRBV6-2 or TRBV6-3 to TRBJ2-7; D is perhaps TRBD1 (6 bases). The CDR3 is made up of 13 amino acids. The ends were cut back, 11 bases at V and 3 bases at J, with 17 bases in the middle. Germline V lookup: CDR1 MNHEY, CDR2 SVGEGT. The CDR3 loop reads CAVGMDRVYEQYF. DNA of the CDR3: TGTGCCGTTGGGATGGACAGAGTCTACGAGCAGTACTTC.

This clonotype was seen ten or more times. The chain has TRBV28 and TRBJ2-7; TRBD2 matches 7 bases. The trim removed 7 bases at V and 2 bases at J, leaving 5 bases unmatched. Germline assignment: CDR1 MDHEN and CDR2 SYDVKM. The CDR3 has 13 amino acids. The CDR3 loop is CASKTSRTYEQYF. The DNA for the CDR3 is TGTGCCAGCAAGACTAGCCGGACCTACGAGCAGTACTTC.

At least ten counts were recorded for this clonotype. This chain joins TRBV25-1 and TRBJ1-2; 7 bases align to TRBD1. This CDR3 contains 15 residues. CDR1 is MGHDK and CDR2 is SYGVNS in the germline V gene. V lost 5 bases, J lost 2 bases, and 8 bases stayed unmatched. For the CDR3, the DNA is TGTGCCAGCAGTTCCCTGCCGGGACAGAACTATGGCTACACCTTC. It codes for CASSSLPGQNYGYTF.

Regarding this clonotype: One end of the junction varies from germline; a read error may be responsible. This chain links TRBV5-1 with TRBJ1-2; D gene ambiguous. Germline loops: CDR1 SGHRS, CDR2 YFSETQ. CDR3 size: 16 residues. The CDR3 loop reads CACSSQSVQTNYGYTF. CDR3 sequence (DNA): TGCGCCTGCAGCTCCCAATCGGTACAGACTAACTATGGCTACACCTTC.

The chain employs TRBV4-1 and TRBJ2-7; D may be TRBD2 (5 bases). The ends were cut back, 4 bases at V and 6 bases at J, with 13 bases in the middle. The germline V gene encodes CDR1 MGHRA and CDR2 YSYEKL. This CDR3 region has 13 residues. For the CDR3, the DNA is TGCGCCAGCAGCCCACTAGGTGGAGGCGAGCAGTACTTC. Translating it yields CASSPLGGGEQYF.

Turning to this clonotype: This sequence may be a read error, since a much larger clone differs from it by one base. The rearrangement uses TRBV19 and TRBJ2-7, with D perhaps matching TRBD1 or TRBD2 (5 bases each). The CDR3 totals 14 residues. Germline lookup yields CDR1 LNHDA and CDR2 SQIVND (reference sequence). This CDR3 reads CAGSIGDLSYEQYF. CDR3 in DNA: TGTGCCGGTAGTATTGGGGACCTTTCCTACGAGCAGTACTTC.

This clonotype was recorded at least ten times. This sequence joins TRBV28 and TRBJ1-1; the D is unclear. In germline, CDR1 is MDHEN, CDR2 SYDVKM. Between the trimmed V and J ends, which lost 3 bases and 5 bases, there was a span of 13 bases. The CDR3 runs to 14 residues. The CDR3 DNA follows: TGTGCCAGCAGTTTCGTTTCGAGAGGAACTGAAGCTTTCTTT. Amino acids: CASSFVSRGTEAFF.

This clonotype has at least ten counts. This rearrangement joins TRBV6-5 to TRBJ1-1, with a possible D match to TRBD1 (6 bases). The CDR3 runs 16 residues. The V end lost 2 bases, the J end lost 0 bases, and 13 bases lay between the germline ends. Germline assignment: CDR1 MNHEY and CDR2 SVGAGI. For the CDR3, the DNA is TGTGCCAGCAGTTACCTTATTCGACAGGTGAACACTGAAGCTTTCTTT. Translated: CASSYLIRQVNTEAFF.

This clonotype was recorded at least ten times. This chain connects TRBV7-2 to TRBJ2-7, with TRBD2 as a possible D gene (5 bases). The V end was cut by 5 bases, the J end by 3 bases, with 11 bases between. Germline V gene data show CDR1 as SGHTA and CDR2 as FQGNSA. The CDR3 is 13 residues long. CDR3 coding DNA: TGTGCCAGCAGCCCGCGGGCGAACTACGAGCAGTACTTC. Protein: CASSPRANYEQYF.

This chain connects TRBV20-1 to TRBJ2-5, with D tentatively TRBD2 (7 bases). Germline assignment: CDR1 DFQATT and CDR2 SNEGSKA (reference sequence). This CDR3 spans 12 amino acids. Between the trimmed V and J ends, which lost 6 bases and 5 bases, there was a span of 13 bases. The CDR3: CSASGTMETQYF. Here the CDR3 DNA reads TGCAGTGCAAGCGGGACAATGGAGACCCAGTACTTC.

Comments on this clonotype: Likely a read error: the CDR3 ends without its conserved phenylalanine or tryptophan. The J gene is TRBJ1-2, the V gene TRBV12-3 or TRBV12-4, with D perhaps matching TRBD1 (6 bases). The length of the CDR3 is 14 residues. V dropped 5 bases and J dropped 4 bases, with 14 bases sitting between them. The DNA for the CDR3 is TGTGCCAGCAGTGGGGGGGCAGCCTCCTATGGCTACACCTAC. It is translated as CASSGGAASYGYTY.

This clonotype was observed at least ten times. The chain is built from TRBV15 and TRBJ2-7; 8 bases agree with TRBD1. The junction had 3 bases not matched to a gene; V was cut back by 2 bases and J by 6 bases. The CDR3 is 13 amino acids. CDR1 is LNHNV and CDR2 is YYDKDF in the germline V gene (reference sequence). This CDR3 is CATSRLQGGEQYF. The CDR3 nucleotides are TGTGCCACCAGCAGATTACAGGGGGGCGAGCAGTACTTC.

This clonotype was detected ten times or more. The rearrangement links TRBV20-1 to TRBJ2-2; no clear D. The CDR3 covers 17 residues. V lost 3 bases and J lost 3, with 20 bases in between. Germline CDR1 reads DFQATT; CDR2 reads SNEGSKA (reference sequence). The CDR3 spells CSARGSGPSTDTGELFF. Here the CDR3 DNA reads TGCAGTGCTAGGGGTTCCGGGCCCTCAACCGACACCGGGGAGCTGTTTTTT.

The chain recombines TRBV28 with TRBJ1-1, with D tentatively TRBD1 (5 bases). V was clipped by 7 bases and J by 6 bases, with 24 bases between them. The CDR3 covers 16 residues. Germline assignment: CDR1 MDHEN and CDR2 SYDVKM. The CDR3 region has the DNA TGTGCCAGCACTCTCCCCGGCGGGGGTTCGTTCGCTGAAGCTTTCTTT. Its translation: CASTLPGGGSFAEAFF.

Regarding this clonotype: Since a much larger clone is just one base distant, this may be a read error. The rearrangement links TRBV6-2 or TRBV6-3 to TRBJ2-7; TRBD2 matches 10 bases. V was clipped by 6 bases and J by 2 bases; unmatched bases: 10. CDR3 length: 16 residues. Germline loops: CDR1 MNHEY, CDR2 SVGEGT. The CDR3 region has the DNA TGTGCCAGCAGCCCACGGACCGGGACTAGCGCCTACGAGCAGTACTTC. As protein: CASSPRTGTSAYEQYF.

The CDR3 DNA follows: TGTGCCAGCAGTTGGGACAGGGATGGCTACACCTTC. The encoded protein is CASSWDRDGYTF. V gene TRBV12-3 or TRBV12-4 combines with J gene TRBJ1-2, with 9 bases lining up with TRBD1. V lost 4 bases and J lost 6; bases outside the gene matches: 0. This CDR3 has 12 residues.

As concerns this clonotype: Since the CDR3 does not end with the conserved phenylalanine or tryptophan, this likely comes from a read error. This chain joins TRBV19 and TRBJ1-5, with D possibly matching TRBD1 (5 bases). CDR1 is LNHDA and CDR2 is SQIVND in the germline V gene (reference sequence). This CDR3 has 15 amino acids. Trimming took 1 base from V and 5 from J, leaving 12 bases between them. CDR3 nucleotide sequence: TGTGCCAGTAGTATAGGTGGGACGGATTATCAGCCCCAGCATTTG. Protein sequence: CASSIGGTDYQPQHL.